This is a list of T cell receptor beta chains from one sample in a study of CD4+ T cells in melanoma. Sequencing used immunoSEQ multiplex PCR; TCRdb keeps in-frame clones, though not all of them. The profile shows 11,000 or so clones, approximately 70% of them singletons. The source material was cells from a culture (not recorded whether cultured in vitro). All receptors come from a human donor with melanoma. Each CDR3 is given with its conserved first and last residue. The D gene is left open where the match is weak. Where a row states a size, it is once, few, many or the class of an expanded clone; other rows omit it.

TRBJ1-3 . . TRBV7-9 TGTGCCAGCAGCTTCGGGTTTCACTCTGGAAACACCATATATTTT CASSFGFHSGNTIYF
TRBJ2-7 . . TRBV5-4 TGTGCCAGCAGCCCGCGGGGTCCCTACGAGCAGTACTTC CASSPRGPYEQYF
TRBJ2-7 . . TRBV12-5 TGTGCTAGTGGTTTGGTCCGGCACGAGCAGTACTTC CASGLVRHEQYF
TRBJ1-1 . . TRBV30 TGTGCCTGGACCGATACAGGGCAGGCGGGCACTGAAGCTTTCTTT CAWTDTGQAGTEAFF
TRBJ2-7 . . TRBV5-1 TGCGCCAGCAGCTCGGAATACGAGCAGTACTTC CASSSEYEQYF
TRBJ2-1 . TRBD2 TRBV4-2 TGTGCCAGCAGCCAAGGGGGGACAGAAGCGGGGGGCTATGAGCAGTTCTTC CASSQGGTEAGGYEQFF
TRBJ2-7 . TRBD1 TRBV5-1 TGCGCCAGCAGACGGGGACAGCAGTCCTACGAGCAGTACTTC CASRRGQQSYEQYF
TRBJ1-4 . TRBD1 TRBV4-2 TGTGCCAGCAGCCAAGAAGGATTCAGGGGGCCCGCAACTAATGAAAAACTGTTTTTT CASSQEGFRGPATNEKLFF
TRBJ1-5 few TRBD1 TRBV18 TGTGCCAGCTCACCCGGGACAGGGGGGGATAATCAGCCCCAGCATTTT CASSPGTGGDNQPQHF
TRBJ1-2 few TRBD1 TRBV11-3 TGTGCCAGCAGCCAAGCGGGACAGTTTCACTATGGCTACACCTTC CASSQAGQFHYGYTF
TRBJ1-5 . . TRBV5-5 TGTGCCAGCAGCTTGCCGGGCGGCAATCAGCCCCAGCATTTT CASSLPGGNQPQHF
TRBJ2-7 . . TRBV20-1 TGCCGAGCCGCGGACGGAACCGAGCAGTACTTC CRAADGTEQYF
TRBJ1-1 . . TRBV5-6 TGTGCCAGCAGCCAGGGGCTCACTTACGGAAGAGCTTTCTTT CASSQGLTYGRAFF
TRBJ2-1 . TRBD2 TRBV4-2 TGTGCCAGCAGCCAATCTTTTTGGGCGGGGGTGGCCAATGAGCAGTTCTTC CASSQSFWAGVANEQFF
TRBJ2-3 few TRBD2 TRBV23-1 TGCGCCAGTCCGGGGGGGGATACGCAGTATTTT CASPGGDTQYF
TRBJ1-1 once . TRBV10-2 TGCGCCAGCAGTGAACGGGTAACCACTGAAGCTTTCTTT CASSERVTTEAFF
TRBJ1-1 . . TRBV27 TGTGCCAGCGGTAATTATTTCGGGACCCCAATCGGGGCTTTCTTT CASGNYFGTPIGAFF
TRBJ1-3 . TRBD1 TRBV4-1 TGCGCCAGCAGCCTCGGGGGACAGGCGGTTTTAAACACCATATATTTT CASSLGGQAVLNTIYF
TRBJ2-3 . . TRBV9 TGTGCCAGCAGCGAAGGCGCCGGATCTAGCACAGATACGCAGTATTTT CASSEGAGSSTDTQYF
TRBJ1-5 once . TRBV18 TGTGCCAGCTCACCCACCTCCGGCAATCAGCCCCAGCATTTT CASSPTSGNQPQHF
TRBJ2-5 . TRBD2 TRBV18 TGTGCCAGCTCAAGGCGGGGGGCGGTGGAGACCCAGTACTTC CASSRRGAVETQYF
TRBJ2-5 . TRBD1 TRBV5-1 TGCGCCAGCAGCTTGGGAGGACAGGGGGCCGGTCAAGAGACCCAGTACTTC CASSLGGQGAGQETQYF
TRBJ2-1 few . TRBV4-2 TGTGCCAGCAGCCAAGAAATACGGGGTATCCGCAATGAGCAGTTCTTC CASSQEIRGIRNEQFF
TRBJ2-1 once TRBD2 TRBV6-6 TGTGCCAGCAGTTACAGTAGCGGGGTGTACAATGAGCAGTTCTTC CASSYSSGVYNEQFF
TRBJ2-3 . . TRBV11-3 TGTGCCAGCAGCTTGGGCCAGGCCAGCACAGATACGCAGTATTTT CASSLGQASTDTQYF
TRBJ1-1 . . TRBV7-9 TGTGCCAGCAGCTTGGATCTCACTGAAGCTTTCTTT CASSLDLTEAFF